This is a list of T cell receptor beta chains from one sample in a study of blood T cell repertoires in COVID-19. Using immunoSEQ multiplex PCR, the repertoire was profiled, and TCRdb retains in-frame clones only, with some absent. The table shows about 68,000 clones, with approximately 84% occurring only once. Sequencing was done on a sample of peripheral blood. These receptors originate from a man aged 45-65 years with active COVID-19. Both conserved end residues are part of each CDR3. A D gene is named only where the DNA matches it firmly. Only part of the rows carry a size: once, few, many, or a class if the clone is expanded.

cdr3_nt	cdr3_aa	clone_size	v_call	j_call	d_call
TGTGCCAGCAGCTTGGGGGCAGGCCGGAACACCGGGGAGCTGTTTTTT	CASSLGAGRNTGELFF	NA	TRBV2	TRBJ2-2	NA
TGTGCCAGCAGCTTAGTATGGAACACTGAAGCTTTCTTT	CASSLVWNTEAFF	NA	TRBV7-2	TRBJ1-1	NA
TGTGCCAGCAGCTTGGGAGCATCCTACGAGCAGTACTTC	CASSLGASYEQYF	NA	TRBV7-9	TRBJ2-7	NA
TGTGCCAGCAGTGCGGCTAGCGGGGGCACTAGCACAGATACGCAGTATTTT	CASSAASGGTSTDTQYF	NA	TRBV2	TRBJ2-3	TRBD2
TGTGCCAGCACTGGGCCCAGTCCCAACTCCTACGAGCAGTACTTC	CASTGPSPNSYEQYF	few	TRBV7-9	TRBJ2-7	NA
TGTGCCAGCAGCCTAGGAGCCTACGAGCAGTACTTC	CASSLGAYEQYF	NA	TRBV12-3/TRBV12-4	TRBJ2-7	NA
TGTGCCAGCAGTTCTTGGCCGGATACGCAGTATTTT	CASSSWPDTQYF	NA	TRBV7-2	TRBJ2-3	NA
TGCAGCGTCACGGCGGCCACAGATACGCAGTATTTT	CSVTAATDTQYF	NA	TRBV29-1	TRBJ2-3	NA
TGTGCCAGTAGCCCCCGGACAGGAATGAACACTGAAGCTTTCTTT	CASSPRTGMNTEAFF	NA	TRBV19	TRBJ1-1	TRBD1
TGTGCCAGCAGCTTCAAAGGCGGGGCGCTCACTGAAGCTTTCTTT	CASSFKGGALTEAFF	NA	TRBV5-8	TRBJ1-1	NA
TGTGCCACCGCGGGGTACAATGAGCAGTTCTTC	CATAGYNEQFF	NA	TRBV30	TRBJ2-1	NA
TGTGCCAGTAGTGTGGGGCTTTATACCGGGGCTTTCTTT	CASSVGLYTGAFF	NA	TRBV19	TRBJ1-1	NA
TGTGCCAGCAGCTCCCAGGCTAGCGGTTACAATGAGCAGTTCTTC	CASSSQASGYNEQFF	once	TRBV11-2	TRBJ2-1	TRBD2
TGCGCCAGCAGCTTGGCTATTTCAGGGAACACTGAAGCTTTCTTT	CASSLAISGNTEAFF	NA	TRBV5-1	TRBJ1-1	NA
TGTGCCAGCTCACCACAGGGGAACTCTGGAAACACCATATATTTT	CASSPQGNSGNTIYF	NA	TRBV18	TRBJ1-3	NA
TGTGCCAGCAGCCCTGGACAGGGTCCTAACTATGGCTACACCTTC	CASSPGQGPNYGYTF	NA	TRBV3-1/TRBV3-2	TRBJ1-2	TRBD1
TGCGCCAGCAGCTTGGCCGGCCTAATCGCGGAGGGAAACTATGGCTACACCTTC	CASSLAGLIAEGNYGYTF	NA	TRBV5-1	TRBJ1-2	NA
TGTGCCAGCAGCTTGGGACAGGGAGATACGCAGTATTTT	CASSLGQGDTQYF	NA	TRBV5-4	TRBJ2-3	TRBD1
TGCAGCGGGCTGATCCTCGGGGGGCAGTATTTT	CSGLILGGQYF	few	TRBV29-1	TRBJ2-3	NA
TGTGCCAGCACCAAGGGGGCGTCTGGAAACACCATATATTTT	CASTKGASGNTIYF	NA	TRBV21-1	TRBJ1-3	NA
TGTGCCAGCAGCCAAGTGCGGGGGGGACCTCTAACCGGGGAGCTGTTTTTT	CASSQVRGGPLTGELFF	NA	TRBV14	TRBJ2-2	TRBD2
TGTGCCAGCAGCCAAGGTCAAACAGGGATTATCTATGGCTACACCTTC	CASSQGQTGIIYGYTF	NA	TRBV4-2	TRBJ1-2	NA